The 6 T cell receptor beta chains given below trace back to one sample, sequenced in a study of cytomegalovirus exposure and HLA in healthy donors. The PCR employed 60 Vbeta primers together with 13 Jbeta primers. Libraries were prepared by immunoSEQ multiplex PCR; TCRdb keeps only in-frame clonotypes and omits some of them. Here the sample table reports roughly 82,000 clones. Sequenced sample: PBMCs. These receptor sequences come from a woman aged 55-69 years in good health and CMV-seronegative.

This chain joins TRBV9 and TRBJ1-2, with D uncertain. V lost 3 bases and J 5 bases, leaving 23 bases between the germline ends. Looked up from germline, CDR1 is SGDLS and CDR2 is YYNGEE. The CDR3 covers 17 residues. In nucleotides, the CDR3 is TGTGCCAGCAGCGACTGTGAACTTGGAGAGCTTTGTTATGGCTACACCTTC. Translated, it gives CASSDCELGELCYGYTF.

The CDR3 bases are TGCGCCAGCAGCCAAGACCCGCCGGGGACAGGAGTTAGGGGTGAAAAACTGTTTTTT. Its protein is CASSQDPPGTGVRGEKLFF. The V gene is TRBV4-1, the J gene TRBJ1-4; 8 bases are a match to TRBD1. CDR1 and CDR2 (germline): MGHRA, YSYEKL. The CDR3 runs 19 residues. V dropped 0 bases and J dropped 7; count of bases not matched to a gene: 16.

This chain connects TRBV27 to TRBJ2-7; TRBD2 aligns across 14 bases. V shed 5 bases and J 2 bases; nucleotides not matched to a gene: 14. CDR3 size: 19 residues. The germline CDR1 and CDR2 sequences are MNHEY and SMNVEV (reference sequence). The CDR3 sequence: CASSPSGTSGSPPPYEQYF. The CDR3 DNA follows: TGTGCCAGCAGTCCCTCCGGGACTAGCGGGAGCCCCCCACCCTACGAGCAGTACTTC.

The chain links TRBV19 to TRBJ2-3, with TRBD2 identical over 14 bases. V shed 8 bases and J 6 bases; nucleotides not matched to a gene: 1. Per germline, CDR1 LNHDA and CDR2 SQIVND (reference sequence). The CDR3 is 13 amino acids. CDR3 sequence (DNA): TGTGCCAGTCGACTAGCGGGGGGGGATACGCAGTATTTT. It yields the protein CASRLAGGDTQYF.

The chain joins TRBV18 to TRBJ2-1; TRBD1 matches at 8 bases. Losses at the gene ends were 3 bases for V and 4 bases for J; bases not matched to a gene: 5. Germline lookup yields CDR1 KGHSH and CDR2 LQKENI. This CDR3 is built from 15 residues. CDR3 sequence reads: CASSPGQGPYNEQFF. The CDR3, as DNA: TGTGCCAGCTCACCCGGACAGGGACCATACAATGAGCAGTTCTTC.

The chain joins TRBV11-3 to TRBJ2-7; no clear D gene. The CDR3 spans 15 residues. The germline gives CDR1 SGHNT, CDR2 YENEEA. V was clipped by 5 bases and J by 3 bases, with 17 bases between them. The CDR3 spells CASSQTDGSSYEQYF. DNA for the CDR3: TGTGCCAGCAGCCAAACAGACGGTTCGAGCTACGAGCAGTACTTC.